The 27 T cell receptor beta chains in this list originate from one sample, sequenced in a study of tumor-infiltrating lymphocytes in primary liver carcinoma. Extraction of RNA together with DNA used roughly 20-32 mg of unsorted bulk tissue. Total RNA amounting to roughly 480 ng was the source from which TCR beta cDNA was made with a constant-region primer. The TCR beta library was amplified through three nested multiplex PCR rounds in a modified ARM-PCR procedure. With TRBV1-TRBV30 forward primers and a C-beta reverse primer, the first two PCR rounds were run for roughly 10 cycles each. MiXCR, run by TCRdb on the multiplex PCR reads, gives a single entry per CDR3 protein. The table has under 110,000 distinct CDR3 sequences, about 62% seen once. Sample: liver tumor tissue from sampling region 2. Indicated subset: tumor region T2, inferior pole. The receptor set was obtained from a woman aged 55-75 years with primary liver carcinoma and hepatitis B virus infection.

The J gene is TRBJ2-7, the V gene TRBV14; the D is unclear. V dropped 9 bases and J dropped 0 bases, with 15 bases sitting between them. The CDR3 spans 14 residues. The V gene's germline CDR1 is SGHDN and CDR2 FVKESK. As DNA, the CDR3 is TGTGCCAGAGGCCGCGACCTCAGCTCCTACGAGCAGTACTTC. It codes for CARGRDLSSYEQYF.

Remarks on this clonotype: Lacking the conserved final phenylalanine or tryptophan, this CDR3 likely reflects a read error. The DNA is left out, because the CDR3 cannot be placed on it with certainty; the CDR3 is given as TCRdb lists it. The J gene is TRBJ1-3, the V gene TRBV29-1; the listed D gene, TRBD1, was not tested against the DNA. The CDR3 adds up to 15 amino acids, both ends counted. Per the germline V gene, CDR1 is SQVTM and CDR2 is ANQGSEA. The CDR3 loop is CSVVPRTGDRNTKYL.

With regard to this clonotype: This likely comes from a read error, as the CDR3 has no conserved phenylalanine or tryptophan at its end. The rearrangement links TRBV11-2 to TRBJ2-1; 8 bases align to TRBD2. The CDR3 has 14 residues. CDR1 and CDR2 (germline): SGHAT, FQNNGV. CDR3: CASTLGLANNDQFL. The CDR3 nucleotides read TGTGCCAGCACCCTCGGACTAGCTAACAATGATCAGTTCCTC.

This clonotype was observed at least ten times. This rearrangement joins TRBV12-3 or TRBV12-4 to TRBJ2-7, with 11 bases lining up with TRBD1. V dropped 9 bases and J dropped 7; count of bases not matched to a gene: 5. The length of the CDR3 is 12 residues. The CDR3 region has the DNA TGTGCCAGTGAGGGACAGGGGGGGGAGCAGTACTTC. As protein: CASEGQGGEQYF.

This clonotype was counted many times. The V gene is TRBV28, the J gene TRBJ1-5; D gene uncertain. CDR3 length equals 13 residues. Trimming shortened V by 7 bases and J by 0 bases, and 7 bases separated the two germline ends. Germline V gene data show CDR1 as MDHEN and CDR2 as SYDVKM. This CDR3 reads CASKVVSNQPQHF. CDR3 nucleotide sequence: TGTGCCAGCAAGGTGGTTAGCAATCAGCCCCAGCATTTT.

This clonotype was observed a single time. A much more abundant neighbour one base away suggests this may be a read error. This chain links TRBV5-1 with TRBJ2-3, with a tentative D call TRBD2 (6 bases). Germline V lookup: CDR1 SGHRS, CDR2 YFSETQ. The CDR3 has 14 amino acids. V was pared by 2 bases and J by 5 bases, with 12 bases between. The CDR3 reads CASSLAAAGDTQYF. The CDR3 DNA reads as TGCGCCAGCAGCTTAGCGGCAGCGGGAGATACGCAGTATTTT.

Concerning this clonotype: One end of the junction fails to match germline, which may point to a read error. The genes are TRBV6-1 and TRBJ2-3, with 7 bases that match TRBD1. Germline assignment: CDR1 MNHNS and CDR2 SASEGT. The CDR3 is made up of 15 amino acids. The CDR3 DNA is TGTGCAAGCAATGACGGAGACAGGGTCACAGCTACGCAGTATTTT. Translated, it gives CASNDGDRVTATQYF.

The V call is TRBV11-3, the J call TRBJ2-3; D is uncertain. Germline V CDR1 and CDR2: SGHNT, YENEEA. The CDR3 is 14 amino acids. V lost 6 bases and J 2 bases, leaving 12 bases between the germline ends. The CDR3 region has the DNA TGTGCCAGCAGTCTACGGAGAGACACAGATACGCAGTATTTT. Its translation: CASSLRRDTDTQYF.

This clonotype occurred many times. The chain has TRBV7-8 and TRBJ1-2; tentatively, D is TRBD1 (5 bases). The CDR3 extends over 14 amino acids. V lost 5 bases to trimming and J lost 7 bases, with 17 bases between them. Germline values: CDR1 SGHVS, CDR2 FQNEAQ. The CDR3 region is CASSPTGEAGGYTF. CDR3 DNA: TGTGCCAGCAGCCCGACGGGGGAGGCGGGTGGCTACACCTTC. The variable domain in full, completed from reference TRBV7-8 and TRBJ1-2, reads GAGVSQSPRYKVAKRGQDVALRCDPISGHVSLFWYQQALGQGPEFLTYFQNEAQLDKSGLPSDRFFAERPEGSVSTLKIQRTQQEDSAVYLCASSPTGEAGGYTFGSGTRLTVV.

Details on this clonotype: Mismatch with germline at one junction end may stem from a read error. The V gene is TRBV12-3 or TRBV12-4, the J gene TRBJ1-2, with a tentative D call TRBD1 (5 bases). This CDR3 is 13 amino acids long. CDR3 in amino acids: CTSNRAGTYGYTF. In DNA form, the CDR3 reads TGTACCAGCAATCGCGCAGGGACCTATGGCTACACCTTC.

The chain employs TRBV11-2 and TRBJ2-7; a weak D match, TRBD2 (6 bases). CDR3 length: 16 amino acids. Trimming pared 7 bases from V and 7 bases from J, leaving 26 bases between. Germline V gene lookup returns CDR1 SGHAT and CDR2 FQNNGV. The CDR3 sequence is CASTTPGWEAIGEQYF. CDR3 sequence (DNA): TGTGCCAGCACGACTCCTGGGTGGGAGGCAATAGGGGAGCAGTACTTC. Based on the CDR3 plus reference TRBV11-2 and TRBJ2-7, the full variable domain is EAGVAQSPRYKIIEKRQSVAFWCNPISGHATLYWYQQILGQGPKLLIQFQNNGVVDDSQLPKDRFSAERLKGVDSTLKIQPAKLEDSAVYLCASTTPGWEAIGEQYFGPGTRLTVT.

About this clonotype itself: A much bigger clone sits one base away, suggesting this may be a read error. The chain employs TRBV28 and TRBJ1-1; tentatively, D is TRBD1 (5 bases). Germline CDR1 reads MDHEN; CDR2 reads SYDVKM. CDR3 length: 13 residues. This CDR3 is CASSWGGVTEAIF. CDR3 nucleotides: TGTGCCAGCAGTTGGGGAGGGGTCACTGAAGCTATCTTT. Variable domain in full (rest from reference TRBV28 and TRBJ1-1): DVKVTQSSRYLVKRTGEKVFLECVQDMDHENMFWYRQDPGLGLRLIYFSYDVKMKEKGDIPEGYSVSREKKERFSLILESASTNQTSMYLCASSWGGVTEAIFGQGTRLTVV.

This clonotype was observed many times. This sequence joins TRBV5-1 and TRBJ2-7; no clear D gene. This CDR3 spans 13 amino acids. Germline loops: CDR1 SGHRS, CDR2 YFSETQ. Trimming removed 5 bases from V and 1 base from J, with 10 bases in between. CDR3 sequence (DNA): TGCGCCAGCAGTTGGGTCGGATCCTACGAGCAGTACTTC. Its protein is CASSWVGSYEQYF.

Comment on this clonotype: A read error may account for a junction end that differs from germline. The V gene is TRBV11-2, the J gene TRBJ1-2, with D perhaps matching TRBD1 (6 bases). Germline V CDR1 and CDR2: SGHAT, FQNNGV. The CDR3 runs to 15 residues. In nucleotides, the CDR3 is TGCGCCAGCGGCTTAGACCCAGGGGCCAACTACGGCTACACCTTC. Translated: CASGLDPGANYGYTF.

Concerning this clonotype itself: Relative to the germline gene, one junction end is altered; a read error may explain this. This chain connects TRBV5-6 to TRBJ2-1; 7 bases are a match to TRBD1. This CDR3 has 15 amino acids. Germline V CDR1 and CDR2: SGHDT, YYEEEE. In nucleotides, the CDR3 is TGTGTCAGCAGCCAGGACAGGATCCCCTACAATGAGCAGTTCTTC. As protein: CVSSQDRIPYNEQFF.

This clonotype was observed many times. The CDR3 region is CASSQAGVVDTQYF. CDR3 nucleotide sequence: TGTGCCAGCAGCCAAGCGGGAGTCGTGGATACGCAGTATTTT. The gene calls are TRBV4-2 and TRBJ2-3, with D maybe TRBD2 (6 bases). V lost 1 base and J lost 6, with 11 bases in between. In germline, CDR1 is LGHNA, CDR2 YNFKEQ. The CDR3 extends over 14 amino acids.

Worth noting for this clonotype: A much larger clone lies one base from this, so it may be a read error. The chain combines TRBV11-3 with TRBJ2-5; D gene ambiguous. From germline, CDR1 is SGHNT and CDR2 YENEEA. The CDR3 extends over 12 amino acids. CDR3 protein: CVSSLVQETQYF. CDR3 in DNA: TGTGTCAGCAGCTTAGTACAAGAGACCCAGTACTTC.

A remark on this clonotype: Compared with germline, one end of the junction differs, possibly owing to a read error. The chain links TRBV11-3 to TRBJ2-1; the match to TRBD2 covers 15 bases. The CDR3 extends over 19 amino acids. Germline CDR1 is SGHNT and CDR2 is YENEEA. The CDR3 loop reads CVSSAGQVGLAGGFNEQSF. The CDR3 DNA sequence: TGTGTCAGCAGCGCCGGACAGGTGGGACTAGCGGGAGGATTCAATGAGCAGTCCTTC.

The chain uses TRBV12-3 or TRBV12-4 and TRBJ2-3, with D unresolved. CDR3 length equals 14 residues. V lost 5 bases, J lost 12 bases, and 21 bases lay in between. Here the CDR3 reads CASSISRGVVTQYF. As DNA, the CDR3 is TGTGCCAGCAGTATATCGCGCGGTGTGGTTACACAGTATTTT.

On this clonotype: Given the absence of the conserved phenylalanine or tryptophan at the CDR3 end, a read error is likely. The chain recombines TRBV4-2 with TRBJ2-7; 8 bases are shared with TRBD2. The CDR3 is 20 amino acids. The germline gives CDR1 LGHNA, CDR2 YNFKEQ. Here the CDR3 reads CACSPSVGGRKPASLHEQYL. DNA of the CDR3: TGTGCCTGCAGCCCCTCGGTCGGCGGGAGGAAACCGGCCTCCCTTCACGAGCAGTACCTC.

Ten or more counts support this clonotype. The chain joins TRBV7-9 to TRBJ2-1; 9 bases are a match to TRBD1. The length of the CDR3 is 17 residues. With 5 bases clipped from V and 5 bases from J, the junction kept 13 bases outside the gene matches. The germline gives CDR1 SEHNR, CDR2 FQNEAQ (reference sequence). The DNA for the CDR3 is TGTGCCAGCAGCGCAAACCAGGGACAGGGACCTAACAATGAGCAGTTCTTC. This gives the protein CASSANQGQGPNNEQFF.

Notes on this clonotype: The junction does not match germline at one end; this may be a read error. This CDR3 reads CASNLDGYSGDTIYF. The DNA for the CDR3 is TGTGCCAGCAACTTAGACGGTTACTCTGGAGACACCATATATTTT. V usage is TRBV11-2 and J usage is TRBJ1-3; D is unclear. Per the germline V gene, CDR1 is SGHAT and CDR2 is FQNNGV. The CDR3 spans 15 residues.

The sample holds one count of this clonotype. A read error may be the cause here, since a much bigger clone is one base away. This chain links TRBV5-1 with TRBJ2-1; 8 positions match TRBD2. Trimming at V came to 0 bases and at J to 9 bases, leaving 11 bases not matched to a gene. The CDR3 covers 16 residues. Per germline, CDR1 SGHRS and CDR2 YFSETQ. The CDR3 protein is CASSLVFGTRTSEQFF. For the CDR3, the DNA is TGCGCCAGCAGCTTGGTTTTCGGGACTAGAACCAGTGAGCAGTTCTTC.

A word on this clonotype: This may be a read error: a much more frequent sequence differs by one nucleotide. The rearrangement uses TRBV5-4 and TRBJ1-5, with D perhaps matching TRBD1 (5 bases). This CDR3 comprises 13 residues. Germline V gene data show CDR1 as SGHNT and CDR2 as YYREEE (reference sequence). DNA for the CDR3: TGTACCAGCAGCCTGGGGGGGTCGCAGCCCCAGCATTTT. This sequence encodes CTSSLGGSQPQHF.

In regard to this clonotype: At one end, the junction sequence differs from germline, possibly due to a read error. In DNA, the CDR3 is TGTGCCAGCAGTGAGGCGGGTCACGGGGGGCTGTTTTTT. Its translation: CASSEAGHGGLFF. This rearrangement joins TRBV6-1 to TRBJ2-2, with D possibly matching TRBD2 (6 bases). CDR3 length equals 13 residues. Germline lookup yields CDR1 MNHNS and CDR2 SASEGT.

As for this clonotype: Sequence at one end of the junction differs from germline and may be a read error. The chain couples TRBV28 to TRBJ2-1; D is undetermined. The germline gives CDR1 MDHEN, CDR2 SYDVKM. The CDR3 has 16 amino acids. Written as DNA, the CDR3 is TGTGCCAGCAGATTGACCGGGTCAGGCCTTTACAATGTGCAGTTCTTC. Protein sequence: CASRLTGSGLYNVQFF.

The J gene is TRBJ2-1, the V gene TRBV7-9, with D perhaps assigned TRBD1 or TRBD2 (6 bases each). With 1 base removed from V and 6 bases from J, the gap between germline ends came to 10 bases. Germline V gene sequence: CDR1 SEHNR, CDR2 FQNEAQ (reference sequence). The CDR3 totals 14 residues. The CDR3 loop reads CASSLEGGCNEQFF. DNA of the CDR3: TGTGCCAGCAGCTTAGAGGGGGGATGCAATGAGCAGTTCTTC.